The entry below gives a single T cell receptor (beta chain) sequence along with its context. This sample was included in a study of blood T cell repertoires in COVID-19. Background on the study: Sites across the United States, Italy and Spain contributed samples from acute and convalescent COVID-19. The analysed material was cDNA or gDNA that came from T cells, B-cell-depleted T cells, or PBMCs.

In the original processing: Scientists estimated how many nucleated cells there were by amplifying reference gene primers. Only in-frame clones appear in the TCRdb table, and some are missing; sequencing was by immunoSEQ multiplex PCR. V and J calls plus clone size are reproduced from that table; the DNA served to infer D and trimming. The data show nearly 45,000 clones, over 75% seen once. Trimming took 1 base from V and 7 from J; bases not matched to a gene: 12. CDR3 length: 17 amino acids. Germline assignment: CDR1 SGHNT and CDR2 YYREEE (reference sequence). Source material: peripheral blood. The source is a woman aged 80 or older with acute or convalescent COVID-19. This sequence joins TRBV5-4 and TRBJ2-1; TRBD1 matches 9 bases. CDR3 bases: TGTGCCAGCAGCTTGTCCCCAGACAGGGGGGGGTTAAATGAGCAGTTCTTC. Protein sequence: CASSLSPDRGGLNEQFF. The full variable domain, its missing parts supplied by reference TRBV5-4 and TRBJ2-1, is ETGVTQSPTHLIKTRGQQVTLRCSSQSGHNTVSWYQQALGQGPQFIFQYYREEENGRGNFPPRFSGLQFPNYSSELNVNALELDDSALYLCASSLSPDRGGLNEQFFGPGTRLTVL.